These 27 T cell receptor beta chains originate from one sample sequenced in a study of cytomegalovirus exposure and HLA in healthy donors. The PCR used 60 Vbeta and 13 Jbeta primers. Some clones are missing from TCRdb's copy, which holds only in-frame ones; the method was immunoSEQ multiplex PCR. This sample has over 150,000 clones, with 75% to 90% found just once. Sequenced input: PBMCs. The receptors originated from a man aged 30-40 years in good health and CMV-seropositive.

The rearrangement uses TRBV15 and TRBJ2-7, with TRBD1 matching 11 bases. The CDR3 length is 14 residues. With V trimmed by 3 bases and J by 2 bases, 0 bases remained unmatched. Germline CDR1 is LNHNV and CDR2 is YYDKDF (reference sequence). The chain's CDR3 is CATSRGQGAYEQYF. CDR3 sequence (DNA): TGTGCCACCAGCAGGGGACAGGGGGCCTACGAGCAGTACTTC.

The chain joins TRBV5-1 to TRBJ2-3; 8 nucleotides line up with TRBD2. Germline V CDR1 and CDR2: SGHRS, YFSETQ. The CDR3 consists of 15 residues. With V trimmed by 2 bases and J by 5 bases, 7 bases remained unmatched. The CDR3 region is CASSFGSGGVDTQYF. The CDR3 DNA reads TGCGCCAGCAGCTTCGGCAGCGGGGGCGTAGATACGCAGTATTTT.

J is TRBJ2-5 and V is TRBV5-4; D may be TRBD2 (6 bases). The length of the CDR3 is 15 residues. Germline-derived CDR1 and CDR2 are SGHNT and YYREEE (reference sequence). Trimming took 4 bases from V and 1 from J, leaving 14 bases between them. Here the CDR3 reads CASSILSGSQETQYF. In DNA form, the CDR3 reads TGTGCCAGCAGCATCCTTAGCGGCTCCCAAGAGACCCAGTACTTC.

This chain links TRBV6-1 with TRBJ2-5; tentatively, D is TRBD1 (6 bases). CDR3 length: 16 residues. V dropped 0 bases and J dropped 7 bases, with 18 bases sitting between them. Germline lookup yields CDR1 MNHNS and CDR2 SASEGT. The CDR3 region is CASSEALQGPKGTQYF. The CDR3 coding sequence is TGTGCCAGCAGTGAAGCCCTGCAGGGGCCAAAGGGGACCCAGTACTTC.

The chain recombines TRBV15 with TRBJ2-7; D may be TRBD2 (5 bases). CDR3 length: 18 amino acids. The V gene lost 4 bases and the J gene lost 4 bases, with 26 bases spanning the gap. The germline CDR1 and CDR2 sequences are LNHNV and YYDKDF (reference sequence). The CDR3 spells CATSKGPLARAPPYEQYF. In DNA form, the CDR3 reads TGTGCCACCAGCAAAGGGCCCCTAGCCAGAGCACCCCCTTACGAGCAGTACTTC.

The chain links TRBV30 to TRBJ2-5; TRBD1 aligns across 11 bases. V lost 3 bases to trimming and J lost 4 bases; unmatched junction nucleotides: 10. Germline CDR1 and CDR2: GTSNPN and SVGIG (reference sequence). This CDR3 has 16 residues. DNA of the CDR3: TGTGCCTGGAGGGGGGGAGGGACAGGGGGAAGAGAGACCCAGTACTTC. Its translation: CAWRGGGTGGRETQYF.

This sequence joins TRBV19 and TRBJ2-7; tentatively, D is TRBD2 (5 bases). V dropped 6 bases and J dropped 0 bases, with 15 bases sitting between them. CDR3 length: 15 residues. Per the germline V gene, CDR1 is LNHDA and CDR2 is SQIVND (reference sequence). DNA of the CDR3: TGTGCCAGTAGCCTCGGGTTGGGAGCCTCCTACGAGCAGTACTTC. Translated: CASSLGLGASYEQYF.

This clone was detected once. This chain joins TRBV4-1 and TRBJ2-7, with 8 bases aligning to TRBD1. From germline, CDR1 is MGHRA and CDR2 YSYEKL. The V segment lost 4 bases and the J segment 2 bases; nucleotides outside the gene matches: 4. The CDR3 extends over 14 amino acids. CDR3 in amino acids: CASSLDRGPYEQYF. CDR3 bases: TGCGCCAGCAGCCTAGACAGGGGACCCTACGAGCAGTACTTC.

The chain links TRBV29-1 to TRBJ2-1, with TRBD1 as a possible D gene (6 bases). With 8 bases removed from V and 4 bases from J, the gap between germline ends came to 18 bases. Germline V gives CDR1 SQVTM, CDR2 ANQGSEA. The length of the CDR3 is 14 residues. CDR3 sequence: CSKSGARRYNEQFF. The DNA for the CDR3 is TGCAGCAAGTCAGGGGCCCGGCGGTACAATGAGCAGTTCTTC.

The gene calls are TRBV28 and TRBJ2-1, with 13 positions matching TRBD2. CDR1 and CDR2 from the germline V gene are MDHEN and SYDVKM. The CDR3 runs to 13 residues. V gave up 10 bases and J gave up 7 bases; unmatched junction bases: 4. The CDR3 reads CAIQTSGGNEQFF. The CDR3 nucleotides read TGTGCCATCCAGACTAGCGGGGGGAATGAGCAGTTCTTC.

This clone was counted once. V gene TRBV30 combines with J gene TRBJ2-7; tentative D call: TRBD1 (6 bases). V was trimmed by 3 bases and J by 2 bases, leaving 14 bases between them. This CDR3 has 14 residues. The germline V gene has CDR1 GTSNPN and CDR2 SVGIG (reference sequence). CDR3 protein: CAWRMDSLPYEQYF. The CDR3 DNA reads as TGTGCCTGGAGAATGGACAGCCTCCCCTACGAGCAGTACTTC.

This clone was observed a handful of times. This chain uses TRBV5-4 with TRBJ1-1, with D hard to call. V lost 0 bases, J lost 1 base, and 7 bases lay in between. The CDR3 covers 14 residues. Germline values: CDR1 SGHNT, CDR2 YYREEE (reference sequence). As DNA, the CDR3 is TGTGCCAGCAGCTTGGCGGCGGCGAACACTGAAGCTTTCTTT. Translation: CASSLAAANTEAFF.

This chain links TRBV2 with TRBJ2-5; D might be TRBD2 (6 bases). Germline values: CDR1 SNHLY, CDR2 FYNNEI. V was shortened by 4 bases and J by 5 bases, with 14 bases between the two germline ends. There are 14 residues in the CDR3. CDR3 DNA sequence: TGTGCCAGCAGTGCTCGACTAGTTTTGGAGACCCAGTACTTC. This sequence encodes CASSARLVLETQYF. Drawing the rest from reference TRBV2 and TRBJ2-5, the complete variable domain is EPEVTQTPSHQVTQMGQEVILRCVPISNHLYFYWYRQILGQKVEFLVSFYNNEISEKSEIFDDQFSVERPDGSNFTLKIRSTKLEDSAMYFCASSARLVLETQYFGPGTRLLVL.

The chain recombines TRBV21-1 with TRBJ2-7; TRBD2 is taken as the D call from the table, unchecked against the DNA. TRBV21-1 is flagged as a pseudogene. The CDR3 covers 15 residues. The CDR3 nucleotides read TGTGCCAGCAGCAAAGCTAGCGGGAGCTCCTACGAGCAGTACTTC. Translated, it gives CASSKASGSSYEQYF.

This clone is a singleton in its sample. The rearrangement joins TRBV7-6 to TRBJ2-7; a weak D match, TRBD2 (5 bases). Germline-derived CDR1 and CDR2 are SGHVS and FNYEAQ. V was clipped by 5 bases and J by 3 bases, with 8 bases between them. This CDR3 region has 12 residues. In DNA, the CDR3 is TGTGCCAGCAGCAATAGCGACTACGAGCAGTACTTC. Translation: CASSNSDYEQYF.

CDR3 sequence (DNA): TGTGCCAGCAGCCAAGCAGCGGGGGTAATCTCACCCCTCCACTTT. Protein product: CASSQAAGVISPLHF. This sequence joins TRBV14 and TRBJ1-6; possibly TRBD1 for D (5 bases). The ends were cut back, 1 base at V and 10 bases at J, with 14 bases in the middle. CDR3 size: 15 residues. The germline V gene encodes CDR1 SGHDN and CDR2 FVKESK.

On this clone: At one of its ends the junction is not consistent with the germline gene, which may arise from a read error. The identical CDR3 is also encoded by other nucleotide sequences in the sample. The rearrangement uses TRBV13 and TRBJ2-7; 11 bases match TRBD2. The CDR3 is 16 residues long. Germline CDR1 and CDR2: PRHDT and FYEKMQ (reference sequence). CDR3 loop: CASSLKHSGGAYEQYF. The CDR3 DNA reads TGCGCCAGCAGCTTAAAACATAGCGGGGGGGCCTACGAGCAGTACTTC.

The chain uses TRBV19 and TRBJ2-1; TRBD1 matches 8 bases. Germline V gene sequence: CDR1 LNHDA, CDR2 SQIVND (reference sequence). The CDR3 covers 13 residues. After removal of 1 base from V and 9 bases from J, the junction contained 2 bases not matched to a gene. CDR3 in amino acids: CASSIGQGSEQFF. DNA of the CDR3: TGTGCCAGTAGTATAGGACAGGGGAGTGAGCAGTTCTTC.

The rearrangement joins TRBV6-1 to TRBJ1-3; weak D call: TRBD1 (6 bases). The tail of the sequence fits TRBJ2-2 better, so the J call may be wrong. CDR3 size: 13 residues. Germline V CDR1 and CDR2: MNHNS, SASEGT. DNA for the CDR3: TGTGCCAGCAGTGAATACAGGGCCGGGGAGCTGTTTTTT. Translation gives CASSEYRAGELFF.

V is TRBV14 and J is TRBJ2-7; 13 bases map to TRBD2. V lost 0 bases, J lost 5 bases, and 1 base stayed unmatched. CDR3 length equals 15 residues. CDR1 and CDR2 from the germline V gene are SGHDN and FVKESK. CDR3 in amino acids: CASSQDTSGRDEQYF. CDR3 in DNA: TGTGCCAGCAGCCAAGATACTAGCGGGAGGGACGAGCAGTACTTC.

The genes are TRBV10-3 and TRBJ1-2; weak D call: TRBD1 (5 bases). The germline gives CDR1 ENHRY, CDR2 SYGVKD. The CDR3 runs to 15 residues. V lost 4 bases and J 6 bases, leaving 18 bases between the germline ends. CDR3 residues: CAISVGAVRHDGYTF. The CDR3 DNA reads TGTGCCATCAGTGTTGGGGCGGTGAGGCACGATGGCTACACCTTC.

The chain joins TRBV9 to TRBJ1-4; D gene ambiguous. The germline gives CDR1 SGDLS, CDR2 YYNGEE. The CDR3 spans 15 residues. Trimming left V 4 bases short and J 7 bases short, with 17 bases between. The CDR3 DNA reads TGTGCCAGCAGCCCCAGTGGAGGTAGGAGTGAAAAACTGTTTTTT. Encoded protein: CASSPSGGRSEKLFF. Looking up the rest from reference TRBV9 and TRBJ1-4 gives the full variable domain: DSGVTQTPKHLITATGQRVTLRCSPRSGDLSVYWYQQSLDQGLQFLIQYYNGEERAKGNILERFSAQQFPDLHSELNLSSLELGDSALYFCASSPSGGRSEKLFFGSGTQLSVL.

Of note for this clone: This sample includes further DNA sequences coding for the same CDR3. The rearrangement links TRBV4-1 to TRBJ2-5; 10 bases match TRBD2. Germline V CDR1 and CDR2: MGHRA, YSYEKL. The trim removed 6 bases at V and 5 bases at J, leaving 21 bases unmatched. The CDR3 sequence is 19 residues long. The CDR3 protein is CASSQTPGLAYRGRETQYF. CDR3 in DNA: TGCGCCAGCAGTCAAACTCCGGGACTAGCGTATCGTGGGCGGGAGACCCAGTACTTC.

This sequence joins TRBV19 and TRBJ2-1, with D hard to call. The CDR3 sequence is 11 residues long. The V gene's germline CDR1 is LNHDA and CDR2 SQIVND (reference sequence). V was shortened by 11 bases and J by 9 bases, with 14 bases between the two germline ends. CDR3 protein: CAVRSALEQFF. DNA for the CDR3: TGTGCCGTCAGGTCCGCGCTTGAGCAGTTCTTC.

V is TRBV28 and J is TRBJ2-7; perhaps TRBD1 as D (5 bases). Trimming cost V 5 bases and J 4 bases, with 15 bases left between them. Germline CDR1 is MDHEN and CDR2 is SYDVKM. This CDR3 has 14 residues. CDR3 bases: TGTGCCAGCAGTGCGACAGTCAAGGGATACGAGCAGTACTTC. Its translation is CASSATVKGYEQYF. Complete variable domain (other parts from reference TRBV28 and TRBJ2-7): DVKVTQSSRYLVKRTGEKVFLECVQDMDHENMFWYRQDPGLGLRLIYFSYDVKMKEKGDIPEGYSVSREKKERFSLILESASTNQTSMYLCASSATVKGYEQYFGPGTRLTVT.

The rearrangement links TRBV6-1 to TRBJ1-1, with no clear D. Trimming pared 4 bases from V and 0 bases from J, leaving 6 bases between. The V gene's germline CDR1 is MNHNS and CDR2 SASEGT. This CDR3 region has 13 residues. Here the CDR3 reads CASSALMNTEAFF. In nucleotides, the CDR3 is TGTGCCAGCAGTGCCCTAATGAACACTGAAGCTTTCTTT.

The chain couples TRBV14 to TRBJ2-1; TRBD2 matches at 8 bases. The CDR3 spans 17 residues. CDR1 is SGHDN, CDR2 FVKESK, per germline. V lost 7 bases, J lost 8 bases, and 19 bases stayed unmatched. CDR3 DNA sequence: TGTGCCAGCAACGGATGTAGCGGGGAAGAGGGAAGTCATGAGCAGTTCTTC. Its protein is CASNGCSGEEGSHEQFF.